The present entry profiles one TCR beta chain with its context. Its antigen is unidentified. CDR1 is SGHTA and CDR2 is FQGNSA in the germline V gene. V lost 4 bases to trimming and J lost 3 bases; unmatched junction nucleotides: 6. The CDR3 contains 15 residues. The data originate from a study of type 1 regulatory T cells. TCRdb processed the reads anew with MiXCR; each CDR3 protein has one entry. The data hold roughly 65,000 distinct CDR3 sequences, with roughly 50% observed a single time. The origin of this receptor is a human donor in good health. Material for sequencing was cultured non-Tr1 T cells, either the whole culture or a sorted T cell fraction (not recorded which). V and J are TRBV7-2 and TRBJ2-5; 9 bases are shared with TRBD1. The CDR3 loop reads CASSSQGAGEETQYF. CDR3 nucleotide sequence: TGTGCCAGCAGCTCACAGGGGGCGGGCGAAGAGACCCAGTACTTC.